A single T cell receptor beta chain is shown here with its context. Libraries were prepared by immunoSEQ multiplex PCR; TCRdb keeps only in-frame clonotypes and omits some of them. The table shows more than 150,000 clones, with roughly 80% occurring only once. These data are taken from a study of blood T cell repertoires in COVID-19. The CDR3 loop spans 15 amino acids. In germline, CDR1 is SGHTA, CDR2 FQGNSA. V lost 3 bases and J 5 bases, leaving 13 bases between the germline ends. Sequences were obtained from PBMCs or T cells enriched from blood (not recorded which). The V and J genes are TRBV7-2 and TRBJ2-2; weak D call: TRBD2 (5 bases). The TCR comes from a woman aged 45-59 years who had recovered from COVID-19. The CDR3 here is CASSFGRGRTGELFF. The CDR3 DNA reads TGTGCCAGCAGCTTCGGACGGGGTAGGACCGGGGAGCTGTTTTTT.